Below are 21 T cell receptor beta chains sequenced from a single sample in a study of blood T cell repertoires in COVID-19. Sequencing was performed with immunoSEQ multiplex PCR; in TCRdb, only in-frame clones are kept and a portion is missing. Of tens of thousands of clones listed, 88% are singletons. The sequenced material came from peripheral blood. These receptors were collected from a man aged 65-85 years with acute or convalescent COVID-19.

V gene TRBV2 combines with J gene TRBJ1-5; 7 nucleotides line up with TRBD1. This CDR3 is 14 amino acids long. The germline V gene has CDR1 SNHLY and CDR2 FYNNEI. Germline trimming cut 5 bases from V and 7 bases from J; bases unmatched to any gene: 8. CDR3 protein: CASSPQGYGQPQHF. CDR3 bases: TGTGCCAGCAGTCCACAGGGGTACGGCCAGCCCCAGCATTTT.

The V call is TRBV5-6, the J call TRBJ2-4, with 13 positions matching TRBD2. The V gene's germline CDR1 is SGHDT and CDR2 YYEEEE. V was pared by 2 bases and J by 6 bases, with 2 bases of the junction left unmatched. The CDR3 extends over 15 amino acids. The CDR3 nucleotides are TGTGCCAGCAGCTTAAGGACTAGCGGGGGAAACATTCAGTACTTC. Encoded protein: CASSLRTSGGNIQYF. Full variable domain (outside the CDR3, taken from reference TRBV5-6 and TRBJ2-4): DAGVTQSPTHLIKTRGQQVTLRCSPKSGHDTVSWYQQALGQGPQFIFQYYEEEERQRGNFPDRFSGHQFPNYSSELNVNALLLGDSALYLCASSLRTSGGNIQYFGAGTRLSVL.

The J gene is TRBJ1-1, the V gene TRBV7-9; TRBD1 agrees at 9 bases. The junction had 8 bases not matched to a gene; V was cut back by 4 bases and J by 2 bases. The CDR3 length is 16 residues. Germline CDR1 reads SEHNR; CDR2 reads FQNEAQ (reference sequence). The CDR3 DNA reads TGTGCCAGCAGCTCTTCCGGGACAGGGTTCAACACTGAAGCTTTCTTT. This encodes CASSSSGTGFNTEAFF.

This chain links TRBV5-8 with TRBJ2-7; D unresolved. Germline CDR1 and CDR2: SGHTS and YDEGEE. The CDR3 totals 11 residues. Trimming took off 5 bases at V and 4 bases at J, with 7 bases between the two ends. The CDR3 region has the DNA TGTGCCAGCAGGTTCCAATACGAGCAGTACTTC. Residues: CASRFQYEQYF.

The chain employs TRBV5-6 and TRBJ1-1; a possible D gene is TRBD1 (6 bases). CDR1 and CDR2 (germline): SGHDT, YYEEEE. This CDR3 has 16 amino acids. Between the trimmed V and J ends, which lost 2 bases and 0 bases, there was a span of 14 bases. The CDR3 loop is CASSFRGHLMNTEAFF. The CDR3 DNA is TGTGCCAGCAGCTTTAGGGGACACCTCATGAACACTGAAGCTTTCTTT.

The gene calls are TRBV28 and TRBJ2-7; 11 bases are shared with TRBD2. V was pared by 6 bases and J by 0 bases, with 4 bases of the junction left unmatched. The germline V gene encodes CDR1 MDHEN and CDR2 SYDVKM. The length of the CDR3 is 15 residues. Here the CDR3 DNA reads TGTGCCAGCAGCTCTACTAGCGGGGGCTCCTACGAGCAGTACTTC. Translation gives CASSSTSGGSYEQYF. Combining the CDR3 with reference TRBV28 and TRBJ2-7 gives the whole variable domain DVKVTQSSRYLVKRTGEKVFLECVQDMDHENMFWYRQDPGLGLRLIYFSYDVKMKEKGDIPEGYSVSREKKERFSLILESASTNQTSMYLCASSSTSGGSYEQYFGPGTRLTVT.

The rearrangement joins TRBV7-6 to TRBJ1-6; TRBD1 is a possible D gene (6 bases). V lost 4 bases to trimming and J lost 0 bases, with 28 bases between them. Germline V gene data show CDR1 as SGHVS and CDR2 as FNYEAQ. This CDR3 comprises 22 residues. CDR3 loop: CASSSYPTITGIIDSYNSPLHF. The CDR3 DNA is TGTGCCAGCAGCTCTTACCCTACGATAACAGGGATCATCGACTCCTATAATTCACCCCTCCACTTT.

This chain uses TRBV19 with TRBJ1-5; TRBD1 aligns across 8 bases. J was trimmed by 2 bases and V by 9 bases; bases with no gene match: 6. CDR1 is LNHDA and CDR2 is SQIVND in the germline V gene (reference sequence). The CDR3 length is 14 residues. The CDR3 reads CASRGRRRNQPQHF. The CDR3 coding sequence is TGTGCCAGCAGGGGGCGCCGACGCAATCAGCCCCAGCATTTT.

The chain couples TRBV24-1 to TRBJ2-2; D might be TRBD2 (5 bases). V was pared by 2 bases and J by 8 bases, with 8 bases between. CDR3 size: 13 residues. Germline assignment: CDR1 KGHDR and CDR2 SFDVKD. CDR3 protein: CATSDSSGGELFF. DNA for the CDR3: TGTGCCACCAGTGATTCATCGGGGGGGGAGCTGTTTTTT.

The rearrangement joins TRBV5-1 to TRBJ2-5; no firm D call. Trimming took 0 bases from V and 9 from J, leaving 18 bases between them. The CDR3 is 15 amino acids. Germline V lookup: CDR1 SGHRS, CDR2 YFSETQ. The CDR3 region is CASSLVSGPTESQYF. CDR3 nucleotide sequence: TGCGCCAGCAGCTTGGTGTCAGGCCCCACTGAATCCCAGTACTTC.

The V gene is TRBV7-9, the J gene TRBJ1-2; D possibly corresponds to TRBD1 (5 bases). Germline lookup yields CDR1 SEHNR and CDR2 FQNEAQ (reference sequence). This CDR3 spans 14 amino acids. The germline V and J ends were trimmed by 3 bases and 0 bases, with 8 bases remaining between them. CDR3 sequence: CASSLTETNYGYTF. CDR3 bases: TGTGCCAGCAGCTTGACAGAGACTAACTATGGCTACACCTTC.

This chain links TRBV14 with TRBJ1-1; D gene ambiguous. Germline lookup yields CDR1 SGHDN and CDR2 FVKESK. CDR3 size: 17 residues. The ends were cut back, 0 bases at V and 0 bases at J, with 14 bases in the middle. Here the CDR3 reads CASSQDWGGNLNTEAFF. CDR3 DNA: TGTGCCAGCAGCCAAGATTGGGGAGGGAATTTGAACACTGAAGCTTTCTTT. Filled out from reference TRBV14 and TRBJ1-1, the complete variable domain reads EAGVTQFPSHSVIEKGQTVTLRCDPISGHDNLYWYRRVMGKEIKFLLHFVKESKQDESGMPNNRFLAERTGGTYSTLKVQPAELEDSGVYFCASSQDWGGNLNTEAFFGQGTRLTVV.

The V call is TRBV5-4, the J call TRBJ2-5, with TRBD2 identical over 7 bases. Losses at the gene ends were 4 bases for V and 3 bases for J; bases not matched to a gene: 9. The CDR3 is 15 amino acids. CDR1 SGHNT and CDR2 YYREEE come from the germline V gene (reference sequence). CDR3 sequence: CASSPLGSGKETQYF. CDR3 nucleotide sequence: TGTGCCAGCAGCCCTCTGGGGAGCGGGAAAGAGACCCAGTACTTC.

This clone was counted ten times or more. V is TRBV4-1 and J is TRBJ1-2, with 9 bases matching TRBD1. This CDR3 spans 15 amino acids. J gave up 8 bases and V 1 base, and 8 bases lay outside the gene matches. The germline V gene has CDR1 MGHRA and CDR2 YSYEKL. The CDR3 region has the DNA TGCGCCAGCAGCCAAGCCGGGACAGGGCCCCTGGGCTACACCTTC. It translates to CASSQAGTGPLGYTF.

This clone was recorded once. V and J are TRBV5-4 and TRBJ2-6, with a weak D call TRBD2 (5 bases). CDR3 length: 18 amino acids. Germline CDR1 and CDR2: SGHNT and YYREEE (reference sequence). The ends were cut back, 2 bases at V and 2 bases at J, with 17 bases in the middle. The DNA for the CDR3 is TGTGCCAGCAGCTTAGGACTGCCCGGGTTCGCTGGGGCCAACGTCCTGACTTTC. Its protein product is CASSLGLPGFAGANVLTF.

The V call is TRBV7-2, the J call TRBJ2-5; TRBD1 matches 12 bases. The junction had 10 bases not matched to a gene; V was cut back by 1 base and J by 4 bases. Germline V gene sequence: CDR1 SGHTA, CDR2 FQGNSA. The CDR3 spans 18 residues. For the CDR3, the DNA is TGTGCCAGCAGCTTAGTAGGGACAGGGGGCGCGAATAGAGAGACCCAGTACTTC. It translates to CASSLVGTGGANRETQYF.

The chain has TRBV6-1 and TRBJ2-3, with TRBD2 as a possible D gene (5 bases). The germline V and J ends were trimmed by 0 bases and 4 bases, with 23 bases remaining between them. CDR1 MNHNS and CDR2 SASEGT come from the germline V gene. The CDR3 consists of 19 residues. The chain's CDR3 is CASSEALPLRASSPDTQYF. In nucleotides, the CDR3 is TGTGCCAGCAGTGAAGCGCTGCCATTGCGGGCTAGCTCCCCAGATACGCAGTATTTT.

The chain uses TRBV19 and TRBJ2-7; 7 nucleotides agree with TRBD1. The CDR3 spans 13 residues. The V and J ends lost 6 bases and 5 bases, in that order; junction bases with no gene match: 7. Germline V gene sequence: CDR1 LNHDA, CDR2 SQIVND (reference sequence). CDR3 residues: CASSLLQGDEQYF. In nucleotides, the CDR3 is TGTGCCAGTAGCCTCCTCCAGGGGGACGAGCAGTACTTC.

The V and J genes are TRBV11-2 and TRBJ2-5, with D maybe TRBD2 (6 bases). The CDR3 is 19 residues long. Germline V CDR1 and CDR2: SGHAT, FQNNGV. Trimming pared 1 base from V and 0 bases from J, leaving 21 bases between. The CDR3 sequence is CASSLARRRVLGYQETQYF. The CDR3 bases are TGTGCCAGCAGCTTAGCCCGGAGGAGGGTATTAGGTTACCAAGAGACCCAGTACTTC.

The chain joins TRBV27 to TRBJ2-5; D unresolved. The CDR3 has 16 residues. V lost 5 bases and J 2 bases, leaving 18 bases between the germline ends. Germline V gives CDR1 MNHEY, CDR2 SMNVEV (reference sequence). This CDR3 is CASSPDRALKQETQYF. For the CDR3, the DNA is TGTGCCAGCAGTCCCGATAGAGCGCTAAAACAAGAGACCCAGTACTTC.

The CDR3 nucleotides read TGTGCCAGCTTGGGGGACAGGAGCTCTGGAAACACCATATATTTT. It codes for CASLGDRSSGNTIYF. This rearrangement joins TRBV25-1 to TRBJ1-3, with 8 bases that match TRBD1. This CDR3 comprises 15 residues. Trimming cost V 8 bases and J 0 bases; bases outside gene matches: 6. Germline V lookup: CDR1 MGHDK, CDR2 SYGVNS.